This T cell receptor beta chain is drawn from a study of response to subunit inactivated influenza vaccine listed by TCRdb under 2018. Background on the whole study: The study used deep quantitative T cell receptor repertoire profiling to track responses to a trivalent subunit inactivated influenza vaccine.

Measured from the cysteine to the phenylalanine, the CDR3 is 14 residues long. Only CDR3 DNA remains: 42 bases, in frame from the first base. CDR1 and CDR2 are read off the germline V gene as SGHDT and YYEEEE. At the junction V is shortened by 1 base and J by 1 base, with 6 bases in between. The library was produced with RT-PCR. The sequencing machine was an Illumina HiSeq 2500. The raw public reads went through TCRdb reprocessing: fastp at Q25, MiXCR clone calling, in-frame beta chains kept. Rows merge per CDR3 protein into single entries with the most common DNA and genes. This sample gives approximately 160,000 distinct CDR3 sequences in total; about 10% of them show up just once. The ten top clones hold approximately 39% of the sample. In this sample, this clonotype turned up a few times. There is no known antigen for this receptor. Base quality data are lacking; no much larger clone is found one base away.

Overall results and qualifications from the work: According to the authors, only a limited number of new T cells may be recruited by each seasonal influenza vaccination.

The chain uses TRBV5-6 and TRBJ1-5, with the D gene call left open. The input for sequencing was CD8+ T cells sorted from PBMCs, taken 23 months after vaccination. The receptor was derived from a man between 50 and 69 years old who received an inactivated influenza vaccine. Donor details come from another sample of the same person, matched by shared clones. The CDR3 region has the sequence CASSLLGSNQPQHF. The sequence in DNA is TGTGCCAGCAGCTTGTTGGGAAGCAATCAGCCCCAGCATTTT.